This T cell receptor (beta chain) was sequenced during a study of early T cells in non-severe SARS-CoV-2 infection. Looking at the study overall: Sequencing used unsorted whole-blood bulk RNA, so chains lack pairing. Study results and caveats: Private and CD4 specificities were missed by VDJdb matching, which favored anti-spike CD8 responses.

Germline lookup yields CDR1 ENHRY and CDR2 SYGVKD. Losses at the gene ends were 6 bases for V and 0 bases for J; bases not matched to a gene: 2. The CDR3 covers 13 residues. The library protocol tagged individual cDNA molecules with unique molecular identifiers. TCRdb itself ran the 5' RACE reads through MiXCR, one entry per CDR3 protein. The profile covers around 33,000 distinct CDR3 sequences, with 5.8% appearing a single time and around 7.6% taken by the ten largest. This clonotype was observed many times. Its antigen is not identified. Sequencing was done on a sample of whole blood. This chain uses TRBV10-3 with TRBJ2-7; 7 bases fit TRBD1. The origin of this receptor is an adult who was a healthcare worker with PCR-confirmed SARS-CoV-2 infection or an uninfected control (not recorded which). CDR3 DNA: TGTGCCATCAGACAGGGGAGCTCCTACGAGCAGTACTTC. Encoded protein: CAIRQGSSYEQYF.